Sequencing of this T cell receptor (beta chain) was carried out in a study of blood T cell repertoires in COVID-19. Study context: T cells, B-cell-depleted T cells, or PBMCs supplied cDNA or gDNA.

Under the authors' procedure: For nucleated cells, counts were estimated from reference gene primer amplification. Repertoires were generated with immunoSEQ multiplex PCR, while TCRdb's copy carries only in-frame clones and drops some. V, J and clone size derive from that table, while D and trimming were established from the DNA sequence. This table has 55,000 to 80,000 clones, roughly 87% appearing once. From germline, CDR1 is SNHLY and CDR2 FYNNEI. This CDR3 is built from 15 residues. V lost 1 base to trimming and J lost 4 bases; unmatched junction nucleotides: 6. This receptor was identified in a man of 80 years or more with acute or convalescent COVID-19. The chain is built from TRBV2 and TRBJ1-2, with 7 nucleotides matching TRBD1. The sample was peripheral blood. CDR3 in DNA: TGTGCCAGCAGTGAAGTTGGGCAGGGGGTCTATGGCTACACCTTC. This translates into CASSEVGQGVYGYTF.